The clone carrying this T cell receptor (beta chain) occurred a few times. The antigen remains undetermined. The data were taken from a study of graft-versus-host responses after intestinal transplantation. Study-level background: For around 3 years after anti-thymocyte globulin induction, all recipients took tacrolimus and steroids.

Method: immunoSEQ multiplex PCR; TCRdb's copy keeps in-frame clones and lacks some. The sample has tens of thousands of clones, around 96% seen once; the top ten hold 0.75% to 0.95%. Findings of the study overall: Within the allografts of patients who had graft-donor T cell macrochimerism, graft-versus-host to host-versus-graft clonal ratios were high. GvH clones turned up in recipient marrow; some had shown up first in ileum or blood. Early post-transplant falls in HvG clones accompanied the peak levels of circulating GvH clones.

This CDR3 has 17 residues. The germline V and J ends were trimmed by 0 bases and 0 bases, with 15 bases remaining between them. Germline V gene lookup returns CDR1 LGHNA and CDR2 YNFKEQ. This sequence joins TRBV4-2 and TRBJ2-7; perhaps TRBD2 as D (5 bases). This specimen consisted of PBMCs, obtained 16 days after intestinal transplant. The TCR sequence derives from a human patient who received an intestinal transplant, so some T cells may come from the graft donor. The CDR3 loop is CASSQDLEGMSSYEQYF. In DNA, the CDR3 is TGTGCCAGCAGCCAAGATCTAGAGGGAATGAGCTCCTACGAGCAGTACTTC.